The 18 T cell receptor beta chains below were found in one sample sequenced in a study of identical twins (TCRdb year 2016). Libraries were constructed by 5' RACE. The reads were generated on an Illumina HiSeq 2000. TCRdb redid the processing of the public reads, applying fastp at Q25 and MiXCR, and retained in-frame beta chains. Identical CDR3 proteins give one entry, which carries the most common genes and DNA. The sample has roughly 1.6 million distinct CDR3 sequences on record, under 35% of them singletons. The ten largest clones take up about 0.25% of the sample. Sequences were obtained from cord blood. Receptors were obtained from a newborn girl in good health.

This clonotype has only a few counts. V is TRBV12-3 or TRBV12-4 and J is TRBJ1-5, with TRBD1 as a possible D gene (5 bases). This CDR3 contains 16 residues. V was cut by 5 bases and J by 2 bases, with 16 bases left in between. The CDR3 reads CASSPGPQTGNQPQHF. CDR3 bases: TGTGCCAGCAGTCCGGGGCCCCAGACAGGCAATCAGCCCCAGCATTTT.

Ten or more counts support this clonotype. CDR3 sequence: CAISGGKGYEQFF. The CDR3 nucleotides read TGTGCCATCAGTGGCGGGAAAGGTTATGAGCAGTTCTTC. The chain carries TRBV10-3 and TRBJ2-1; possible D gene TRBD2, 6 bases. V dropped 4 bases and J dropped 8 bases, with 12 bases sitting between them. This CDR3 spans 13 amino acids. CDR1 and CDR2 (germline): ENHRY, SYGVKD.

This clonotype has a handful of counts. The chain combines TRBV6-2 or TRBV6-3 with TRBJ2-1; the D gene is possibly TRBD2 (5 bases). The CDR3 has 17 amino acids. With 6 bases removed from V and 0 bases from J, the gap between germline ends came to 18 bases. CDR1 is MNHEY, CDR2 SVGEGT, per germline. CDR3 in amino acids: CASSPLVRRDSYNEQFF. CDR3 in DNA: TGTGCCAGCAGCCCACTAGTCCGCCGCGACTCCTACAATGAGCAGTTCTTC.

Many counts were recorded for this clonotype. The CDR3 bases are TGTGCCAGCAGCCAAGATACCCCGGGACTAGTCGTCTATGAGCAGTTCTTC. Its translation is CASSQDTPGLVVYEQFF. V and J are TRBV4-2 and TRBJ2-1; TRBD2 aligns across 8 bases. Germline V gives CDR1 LGHNA, CDR2 YNFKEQ. Trimming took 0 bases from V and 8 from J; bases not matched to a gene: 12. The CDR3 contains 17 residues.

The V call is TRBV28, the J call TRBJ1-2; D unclear. The CDR3 length is 15 residues. CDR1 and CDR2 from the germline V gene are MDHEN and SYDVKM. V lost 8 bases, J lost 4 bases, and 20 bases lay in between. CDR3 in DNA: TGTGCCAGCGCCGAACTATCCGACTTACCCTATGGCTACACCTTC. It codes for CASAELSDLPYGYTF.

This chain joins TRBV7-9 and TRBJ2-3; D is perhaps TRBD1 or TRBD2 (5 bases each). The CDR3 extends over 14 amino acids. The germline gives CDR1 SEHNR, CDR2 FQNEAQ (reference sequence). V shed 8 bases and J shed 9 bases, with 21 bases lying between them. CDR3 protein: CASLSPGPGRTQYF. As DNA, the CDR3 is TGTGCCAGCCTCTCGCCGGGACCCGGCAGGACGCAGTATTTT.

This clonotype was picked up many times. The genes are TRBV7-9 and TRBJ2-7; D gene unclear. CDR1 and CDR2 from the germline V gene are SEHNR and FQNEAQ (reference sequence). The CDR3 has 13 residues. V was shortened by 3 bases and J by 5 bases, with 11 bases between the two germline ends. The CDR3 DNA reads as TGTGCCAGCAGCTTCCTGCTAAGGAACGAGCAGTACTTC. This gives the protein CASSFLLRNEQYF.

J is TRBJ1-2 and V is TRBV19; D gene ambiguous. Per the germline V gene, CDR1 is LNHDA and CDR2 is SQIVND (reference sequence). The CDR3 totals 15 residues. V gave up 1 base and J gave up 3 bases, with 12 bases separating them. Here the CDR3 reads CASSIGPRAHYGYTF. The CDR3 region has the DNA TGTGCCAGTAGTATAGGCCCGCGGGCCCACTATGGCTACACCTTC. The complete variable domain, with remaining parts taken from reference TRBV19 and TRBJ1-2, reads DGGITQSPKYLFRKEGQNVTLSCEQNLNHDAMYWYRQDPGQGLRLIYYSQIVNDFQKGDIAEGYSVSREKKESFPLTVTSAQKNPTAFYLCASSIGPRAHYGYTFGSGTRLTVV.

The chain couples TRBV6-5 to TRBJ1-5, with a tentative D call TRBD1 (6 bases). Trimming stripped 8 bases from V and 6 bases from J, with 14 bases between. From germline, CDR1 is MNHEY and CDR2 SVGAGI. The CDR3 consists of 13 residues. The CDR3 DNA follows: TGTGCCAGCGGTAACAGGGAGGGTCAGCCCCAGCATTTT. Translated, it gives CASGNREGQPQHF.

This clonotype was seen a handful of times. The gene calls are TRBV20-1 and TRBJ2-2; D may match TRBD1 or TRBD2 (5 bases each). CDR1 DFQATT and CDR2 SNEGSKA come from the germline V gene (reference sequence). This CDR3 comprises 12 residues. V dropped 6 bases and J dropped 8 bases, with 13 bases sitting between them. DNA of the CDR3: TGCAGTGCCAGGGAGTACTGGGGGGAGCTGTTTTTT. This gives the protein CSAREYWGELFF.

This clonotype came up many times. This chain links TRBV11-2 with TRBJ1-2; TRBD1 aligns across 8 bases. This CDR3 spans 14 amino acids. The V gene's germline CDR1 is SGHAT and CDR2 FQNNGV. J was trimmed by 7 bases and V by 1 base; bases with no gene match: 5. CDR3: CASSLGDRGGGYTF. CDR3 DNA: TGTGCCAGCAGCTTAGGAGACAGGGGTGGTGGCTACACCTTC.

This rearrangement joins TRBV6-6 to TRBJ1-4, with TRBD1 as a possible D gene (6 bases). Trimming stripped 5 bases from V and 10 bases from J, with 20 bases between. The germline CDR1 and CDR2 sequences are MNHNY and SVGAGI (reference sequence). This CDR3 is 15 amino acids long. As DNA, the CDR3 is TGTGCCAGCAGTCGGACAGTCCTTCTAAAGGGAAAACTGTTTTTT. Its translation is CASSRTVLLKGKLFF.

In regard to this clonotype: This may arise from a read error, as a much more abundant clone is one base away. The gene calls are TRBV12-3 or TRBV12-4 and TRBJ1-6; D unclear. This CDR3 contains 13 residues. With 3 bases removed from V and 11 bases from J, the gap between germline ends came to 11 bases. For the CDR3, the DNA is TGTGCCAGCAGTTTGGTCCGGAATCCACCCCTCCACTTT. It translates to CASSLVRNPPLHF.

The genes are TRBV28 and TRBJ2-5; 9 bases agree with TRBD1. The trim removed 2 bases at V and 5 bases at J, leaving 9 bases unmatched. Germline CDR1 and CDR2: MDHEN and SYDVKM. The CDR3 loop spans 16 amino acids. Here the CDR3 reads CASSLAVTTGGETQYF. The CDR3 DNA reads as TGTGCCAGCAGTTTAGCGGTTACGACAGGGGGGGAGACCCAGTACTTC.

The rearrangement links TRBV10-2 to TRBJ2-3; 8 bases line up with TRBD1. J lost 1 base, V lost 9 bases, and 15 bases had no gene match. CDR3 length equals 17 residues. The germline V gene encodes CDR1 WSHSY and CDR2 SAAADI. The DNA for the CDR3 is TGCGCCAGTTCCTCCGCGCCGGGACAGGCCCGCACAGATACGCAGTATTTT. Translating gives CASSSAPGQARTDTQYF.

The V gene is TRBV28, the J gene TRBJ2-5; 8 positions agree with TRBD1. The CDR3 extends over 14 amino acids. Trimming removed 7 bases from V and 3 bases from J; junction bases left unmatched: 7. The germline V gene encodes CDR1 MDHEN and CDR2 SYDVKM. CDR3 loop: CASTEDRGEETQYF. As DNA, the CDR3 is TGTGCCAGCACCGAAGACAGGGGAGAAGAGACCCAGTACTTC.

This clonotype was seen a few times. The chain links TRBV6-5 to TRBJ2-3, with 10 positions matching TRBD2. Unmatched junction bases numbered 5, after V lost 0 bases and J lost 5 bases. The CDR3 consists of 16 residues. Germline V gives CDR1 MNHEY, CDR2 SVGAGI. The CDR3 bases are TGTGCCAGCAGTTACTCTCGACTAGCGGGTCTAGATACGCAGTATTTT. Translating gives CASSYSRLAGLDTQYF.

This clonotype was observed a few times. The V gene is TRBV10-3, the J gene TRBJ1-2; a weak D match, TRBD1 (6 bases). CDR1 and CDR2 (germline): ENHRY, SYGVKD. The V gene lost 1 base and the J gene lost 4 bases, with 13 bases spanning the gap. CDR3 size: 15 residues. The CDR3 loop is CAISEFGRGIYGYTF. CDR3 bases: TGTGCCATCAGTGAGTTTGGCAGGGGAATCTATGGCTACACCTTC.